This entry is about one T cell receptor (beta chain). Its target is unknown. A J-beta primer mix and a sample-barcoded 5' primer were used in a second PCR of roughly 6 to 11 cycles. Each cDNA molecule carried a tag from a template-switch adaptor that contained 12 random nucleotides. TCRdb re-derived calls from the 5' RACE reads in MiXCR, one entry per CDR3 protein. The profile shows some 700,000 distinct CDR3 sequences, approximately 39% of them singletons. The CDR3 spans 14 residues. The germline V gene has CDR1 MNHEY and CDR2 SMNVEV (reference sequence). Trimming left V 5 bases short and J 7 bases short, with 15 bases between. Extraction of total RNA produced a minimum of 5.5 micrograms from each sample. These data come from a study of blood T cells in healthy people across ages. General study findings and limits: Age advanced and TCR beta diversity per million T cells fell, roughly linearly. Donors of long life had a larger count of naive CD4+ cells and greater diversity than aged donors.

The sequence was obtained from a woman between 55 and 75 years old in good health. The sample was blood. V usage is TRBV27 and J usage is TRBJ2-1; TRBD2 might be the D (6 bases). The chain's CDR3 is CASSPRTTGNEQFF. CDR3 sequence (DNA): TGTGCCAGCAGTCCGCGGACTACCGGGAATGAGCAGTTCTTC.